The 31 T cell receptor beta chains reported below all come from one sample, sequenced in a study of blood T cell repertoires in COVID-19. TCRdb keeps only in-frame clones here, not all; method: immunoSEQ multiplex PCR. Among about 180,000 clones, about 83% were seen once, and the ten largest hold 1.5%. Material: peripheral blood. The receptors derive from a human donor in a cohort sampled during active COVID-19.

The chain links TRBV19 to TRBJ1-5, with 9 nucleotides matching TRBD1. Trimming at V came to 6 bases and at J to 4 bases, leaving 7 bases not matched to a gene. The CDR3 sequence is 15 residues long. Germline CDR1 LNHDA, CDR2 SQIVND (reference sequence). The CDR3 DNA reads as TGTGCCAGTAGCAACGGACAGGGGTTAAATCAGCCCCAGCATTTT. Encoded protein: CASSNGQGLNQPQHF.

The rearrangement joins TRBV28 to TRBJ2-7, with D possibly TRBD2 on 6 matching bases. The CDR3 spans 14 residues. Looked up from germline, CDR1 is MDHEN and CDR2 is SYDVKM. Trimming removed 6 bases at V and 2 bases at J, with 14 bases between. For the CDR3, the DNA is TGTGCCAGCAGAACCGGGGGACGACCCTACGAGCAGTACTTC. It yields the protein CASRTGGRPYEQYF.

The chain couples TRBV6-4 to TRBJ1-1; D remains ambiguous. CDR3 length: 13 amino acids. Trimming removed 6 bases from V and 0 bases from J, with 8 bases in between. CDR1 and CDR2 (germline): MRHNA, SNTAGT. Here the CDR3 DNA reads TGTGCCAGCAGCGTCTCAGTGAACACTGAAGCTTTCTTT. It encodes CASSVSVNTEAFF.

The chain has TRBV19 and TRBJ2-2; 10 bases match TRBD1. CDR3 length: 15 amino acids. V shed 3 bases, J shed 4 bases, and the junction held 2 bases outside the gene matches. CDR1 LNHDA and CDR2 SQIVND come from the germline V gene (reference sequence). CDR3 sequence: CASSMGTGVTGELFF. CDR3 sequence (DNA): TGTGCCAGTAGTATGGGGACAGGGGTCACCGGGGAGCTGTTTTTT.

This clone was counted ten times or more. V gene TRBV20-1 combines with J gene TRBJ1-2, with 9 positions matching TRBD1. The CDR3 runs to 14 residues. Germline CDR1 is DFQATT and CDR2 is SNEGSKA (reference sequence). J was trimmed by 5 bases and V by 3 bases; bases with no gene match: 7. CDR3: CSASPGQGRYGYTF. In nucleotides, the CDR3 is TGCAGTGCTAGTCCGGGACAGGGAAGATATGGCTACACCTTC.

This rearrangement joins TRBV18 to TRBJ1-3; no definite D call. Germline CDR1 reads KGHSH; CDR2 reads LQKENI. V lost 2 bases, J lost 0 bases, and 5 bases lay in between. This CDR3 is built from 14 residues. The CDR3 DNA reads as TGTGCCAGCTCACCAGGGAGCTCTGGAAACACCATATATTTT. It translates to CASSPGSSGNTIYF.

Only one count was recorded for this clone. The CDR3 here is CATSRGGETYEQYF. CDR3 nucleotides: TGTGCCACCAGCAGAGGGGGGGAGACCTACGAGCAGTACTTC. J is TRBJ2-7 and V is TRBV15; the D gene is possibly TRBD2 (6 bases). Trimming took 1 base from V and 2 from J, leaving 9 bases between them. The CDR3 covers 14 residues. Germline CDR1 reads LNHNV; CDR2 reads YYDKDF (reference sequence).

This clone appeared a single time. The chain uses TRBV11-3 and TRBJ2-7; TRBD2 matches at 7 bases. The CDR3 consists of 13 residues. V was clipped by 1 base and J by 7 bases; unmatched bases: 4. Germline V gives CDR1 SGHNT, CDR2 YENEEA. Here the CDR3 DNA reads TGTGCCAGCAGCTTAGGATCCGGGGGGGAGCAGTACTTC. Encoded protein: CASSLGSGGEQYF.

The chain joins TRBV5-1 to TRBJ2-3; 7 nucleotides match TRBD2. After removal of 4 bases from V and 7 bases from J, the junction contained 9 bases not matched to a gene. The CDR3 contains 14 residues. The germline CDR1 and CDR2 sequences are SGHRS and YFSETQ. This CDR3 is CASSPAGGGNTQYF. CDR3 coding DNA: TGCGCCAGCAGCCCCGCCGGGGGAGGGAATACGCAGTATTTT.

V and J are TRBV7-3 and TRBJ2-1; D is uncertain. The length of the CDR3 is 14 residues. The ends were cut back, 1 base at V and 5 bases at J, with 9 bases in the middle. Looked up from germline, CDR1 is SGHTA and CDR2 is FQGTGA. The CDR3 protein is CASSLMGQNNEQFF. In DNA form, the CDR3 reads TGTGCCAGCAGCTTAATGGGCCAGAACAATGAGCAGTTCTTC.

The V call is TRBV6-5, the J call TRBJ1-2, with unresolved D. Trimming removed 8 bases at V and 4 bases at J, with 11 bases between. From germline, CDR1 is MNHEY and CDR2 SVGAGI. This CDR3 region has 12 residues. CDR3 residues: CASCGSSYGYTF. DNA for the CDR3: TGTGCCAGCTGCGGCAGCTCCTATGGCTACACCTTC.

This chain joins TRBV19 and TRBJ2-7, with D tentatively TRBD1 (5 bases). This CDR3 spans 14 amino acids. Trimming took 1 base from V and 0 from J, leaving 7 bases between them. Germline-derived CDR1 and CDR2 are LNHDA and SQIVND (reference sequence). CDR3 sequence: CASSIAGPSYEQYF. CDR3 sequence (DNA): TGTGCCAGTAGTATAGCAGGGCCCTCCTACGAGCAGTACTTC.

The CDR3 here is CASSAGTAYGYTF. In nucleotides, the CDR3 is TGTGCCAGCAGCGCCGGCACAGCCTATGGCTACACCTTC. The J gene is TRBJ1-2, the V gene TRBV2; the D is unclear. The CDR3 extends over 13 amino acids. Germline CDR1 and CDR2: SNHLY and FYNNEI. Trimming stripped 6 bases from V and 4 bases from J, with 12 bases between. The entire variable domain, with the rest obtained from reference TRBV2 and TRBJ1-2, is as follows: EPEVTQTPSHQVTQMGQEVILRCVPISNHLYFYWYRQILGQKVEFLVSFYNNEISEKSEIFDDQFSVERPDGSNFTLKIRSTKLEDSAMYFCASSAGTAYGYTFGSGTRLTVV.

The rearrangement joins TRBV9 to TRBJ1-6; D is unresolved. The CDR3 consists of 15 residues. Germline V lookup: CDR1 SGDLS, CDR2 YYNGEE. V dropped 4 bases and J dropped 6 bases, with 14 bases sitting between them. CDR3: CASSPQAVGNSPLHF. CDR3 DNA sequence: TGTGCCAGCAGCCCGCAGGCAGTGGGTAATTCACCCCTCCACTTT.

This rearrangement joins TRBV11-2 to TRBJ2-7; 8 nucleotides match TRBD1. Germline values: CDR1 SGHAT, CDR2 FQNNGV. J gave up 6 bases and V 1 base, and 11 bases lay outside the gene matches. CDR3 size: 16 residues. The CDR3 reads CASSLVSARGRGEQYF. For the CDR3, the DNA is TGTGCCAGCAGCTTAGTATCGGCCAGGGGGCGCGGCGAGCAGTACTTC.

The rearrangement links TRBV21-1 to TRBJ2-7; the table calls TRBD1, which could not be checked here. TRBV21-1 is reported as a pseudogene. This CDR3 region has 15 residues. CDR3 residues: CASSRGQVHSYEQYF. The CDR3 bases are TGTGCCAGCAGCAGGGGACAGGTCCACTCCTACGAGCAGTACTTC.

This clone was observed a handful of times. The rearrangement uses TRBV12-1 and TRBJ1-1; the table names TRBD1, a call not compared with the DNA. TRBV12-1 is labeled a pseudogene. CDR3 length equals 15 residues. The CDR3 protein is CASSIADRSNTEAFF. The CDR3 DNA follows: TGTGCCAGCAGCATTGCTGACAGGTCGAACACTGAAGCTTTCTTT.

The rearrangement uses TRBV12-5 and TRBJ1-4; D perhaps matches TRBD1 (5 bases). Germline CDR1 and CDR2: LGHNT and FRNRAP. There are 12 residues in the CDR3. V lost 6 bases, J lost 8 bases, and 10 bases lay in between. CDR3: CASGVNREKLFF. CDR3 sequence (DNA): TGTGCTAGTGGCGTAAACAGGGAAAAACTGTTTTTT.

The chain combines TRBV7-8 with TRBJ2-7; D is possibly TRBD1 (6 bases). The ends were cut back, 0 bases at V and 2 bases at J, with 8 bases in the middle. Germline loops: CDR1 SGHVS, CDR2 FQNEAQ. This CDR3 spans 14 amino acids. CDR3 sequence: CASSLAQGTYEQYF. The CDR3 bases are TGTGCCAGCAGCTTAGCACAGGGTACCTACGAGCAGTACTTC.

The chain links TRBV3-1 (or the pseudogene TRBV3-2) to TRBJ2-6; D gene unclear. Germline V gives CDR1 LGHDT, CDR2 YNNKEL (reference sequence). The CDR3 is 13 amino acids. Trimming shortened V by 3 bases and J by 6 bases, and 6 bases separated the two germline ends. CDR3 coding DNA: TGTGCCAGCAGCCAGGAGCCGGCCAACGTCCTGACTTTC. Its protein is CASSQEPANVLTF.

This clone has just one count. The J gene is TRBJ2-1, the V gene TRBV24-1, with D perhaps matching TRBD1 (6 bases). Germline V gene data show CDR1 as KGHDR and CDR2 as SFDVKD. CDR3 length: 15 amino acids. V was shortened by 3 bases and J by 6 bases, with 14 bases between the two germline ends. The CDR3 nucleotides read TGTGCCACCAGTGATACGGACAGAACACTCAATGAGCAGTTCTTC. This codes for CATSDTDRTLNEQFF.

The V and J genes are TRBV2 and TRBJ2-1; TRBD2 matches 8 bases. CDR3 length: 14 amino acids. Trimming at V came to 10 bases and at J to 6 bases, leaving 11 bases not matched to a gene. Looked up from germline, CDR1 is SNHLY and CDR2 is FYNNEI. The CDR3 here is CATSGTGGPNEQFF. The CDR3 coding sequence is TGTGCCACCTCGGGAACGGGAGGGCCCAATGAGCAGTTCTTC.

The rearrangement uses TRBV6-2 or TRBV6-3 and TRBJ2-1; D ambiguous. CDR1 is MNHEY, CDR2 SVGEGT, per germline. The CDR3 loop spans 13 amino acids. Trimming removed 6 bases at V and 10 bases at J, with 16 bases between. DNA for the CDR3: TGTGCCAGCAGCCGAGACTCCTTTGGCGAGCAGTTCTTC. Protein sequence: CASSRDSFGEQFF.

The rearrangement joins TRBV15 to TRBJ2-7; D remains unclear. Trimming stripped 0 bases from V and 7 bases from J, with 10 bases between. The CDR3 totals 13 residues. CDR1 and CDR2 (germline): LNHNV, YYDKDF (reference sequence). The CDR3 region is CATSRDPSQEQYF. In nucleotides, the CDR3 is TGTGCCACCAGCAGAGATCCGTCACAGGAGCAGTACTTC.

The V gene is TRBV4-1, the J gene TRBJ1-6; 9 positions match TRBD1. The CDR3 sequence is 21 residues long. CDR1 and CDR2 from the germline V gene are MGHRA and YSYEKL. V dropped 0 bases and J dropped 4; count of bases not matched to a gene: 16. The CDR3 DNA sequence: TGCGCCAGCAGCCAAGAGGCCGGGACAGGGAGAGTCAGGGTATATAATTCACCCCTCCACTTT. Encoded protein: CASSQEAGTGRVRVYNSPLHF.

This clone showed up just a few times. The rearrangement joins TRBV7-3 to TRBJ2-7, with 8 nucleotides matching TRBD2. With V trimmed by 5 bases and J by 8 bases, 14 bases remained unmatched. CDR1 and CDR2 (germline): SGHTA, FQGTGA. The length of the CDR3 is 15 residues. The DNA for the CDR3 is TGTGCCAGCAGCCCGGGGGGGCAGGAAGGGCTGCAGCAGTACTTC. Translated: CASSPGGQEGLQQYF.

The genes are TRBV11-2 and TRBJ2-5, with 10 bases matching TRBD2. The V and J ends lost 5 bases and 1 base, in that order; junction bases with no gene match: 10. There are 17 residues in the CDR3. Germline CDR1 is SGHAT and CDR2 is FQNNGV. CDR3 amino acids: CASSPGLAEPPQETQYF. In DNA, the CDR3 is TGTGCCAGCAGCCCTGGACTAGCGGAACCCCCCCAAGAGACCCAGTACTTC.

This chain connects TRBV6-4 to TRBJ1-1, with D maybe TRBD1 (5 bases). Trimming took off 7 bases at V and 2 bases at J, with 17 bases between the two ends. The CDR3 is 15 residues long. Looked up from germline, CDR1 is MRHNA and CDR2 is SNTAGT. In nucleotides, the CDR3 is TGTGCCAGCAAGCCGATTGGGGGGACTAACACTGAAGCTTTCTTT. It codes for CASKPIGGTNTEAFF.

The rearrangement uses TRBV28 and TRBJ2-3, with a tentative D call TRBD2 (5 bases). The CDR3 is made up of 13 amino acids. V gave up 6 bases and J gave up 3 bases, with 10 bases separating them. Germline V gene sequence: CDR1 MDHEN, CDR2 SYDVKM. CDR3 DNA: TGTGCCAGCAGCGGGGATCTGACAGATACGCAGTATTTT. Translation gives CASSGDLTDTQYF.

The CDR3 DNA is TGTGCCACCAGTGATCATACAGGGGGCAATGAGCAGTTCTTC. Translation: CATSDHTGGNEQFF. The chain uses TRBV24-1 and TRBJ2-1; 8 bases align to TRBD1. This CDR3 is 14 amino acids long. From germline, CDR1 is KGHDR and CDR2 SFDVKD. After removal of 3 bases from V and 6 bases from J, the junction contained 3 bases not matched to a gene.

The CDR3 DNA reads TGTGCCAGCAGTTACTCTGCGGGAGGGGTCGACACTGAAGCTTTCTTT. It is translated as CASSYSAGGVDTEAFF. The chain joins TRBV6-2 or TRBV6-3 to TRBJ1-1; D may be TRBD1 (5 bases). V was clipped by 0 bases and J by 3 bases, with 14 bases between them. Germline CDR1 MNHEY, CDR2 SVGEGT. The CDR3 has 16 residues.